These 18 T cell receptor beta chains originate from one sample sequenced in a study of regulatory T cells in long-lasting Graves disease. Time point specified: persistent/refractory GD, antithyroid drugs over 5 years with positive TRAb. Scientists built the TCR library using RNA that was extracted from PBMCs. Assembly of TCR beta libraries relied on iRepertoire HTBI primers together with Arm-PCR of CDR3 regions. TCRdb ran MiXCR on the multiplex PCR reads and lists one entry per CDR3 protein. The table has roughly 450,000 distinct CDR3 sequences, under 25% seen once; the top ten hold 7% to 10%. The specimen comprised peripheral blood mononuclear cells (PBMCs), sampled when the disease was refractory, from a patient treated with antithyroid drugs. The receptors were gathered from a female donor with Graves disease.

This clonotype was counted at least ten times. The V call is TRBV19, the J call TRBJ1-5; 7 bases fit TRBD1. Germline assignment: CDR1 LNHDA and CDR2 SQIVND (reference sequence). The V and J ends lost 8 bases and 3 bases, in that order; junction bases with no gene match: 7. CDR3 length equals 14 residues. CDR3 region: CASGTQGNNQPQHF. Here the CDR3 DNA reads TGTGCCAGTGGAACACAGGGGAACAATCAGCCCCAGCATTTT.

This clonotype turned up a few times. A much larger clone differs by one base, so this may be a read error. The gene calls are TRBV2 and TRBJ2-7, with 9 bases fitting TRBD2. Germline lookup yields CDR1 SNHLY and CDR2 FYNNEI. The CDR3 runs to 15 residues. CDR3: CASSEAPGLAYGQYF. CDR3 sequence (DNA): TGTGCCAGCAGTGAAGCCCCGGGACTAGCCTACGGGCAGTACTTC.

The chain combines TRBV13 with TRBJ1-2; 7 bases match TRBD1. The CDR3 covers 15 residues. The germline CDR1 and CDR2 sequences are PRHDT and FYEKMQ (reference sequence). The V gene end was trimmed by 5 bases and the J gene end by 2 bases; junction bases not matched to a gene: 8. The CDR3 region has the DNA TGTGCCAGCAGCCCCCGCGGACAGGCCAACTATGGCTACACCTTC. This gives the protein CASSPRGQANYGYTF. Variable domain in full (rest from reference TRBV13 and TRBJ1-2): AAGVIQSPRHLIKEKRETATLKCYPIPRHDTVYWYQQGPGQDPQFLISFYEKMQSDKGSIPDRFSAQQFSDYHSELNMSSLELGDSALYFCASSPRGQANYGYTFGSGTRLTVV.

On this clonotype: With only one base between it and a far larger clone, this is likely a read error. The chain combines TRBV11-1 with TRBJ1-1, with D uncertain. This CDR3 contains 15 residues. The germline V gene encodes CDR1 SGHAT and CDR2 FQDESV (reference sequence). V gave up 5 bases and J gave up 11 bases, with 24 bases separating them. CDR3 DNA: TGTGCCAGCAGCCCTCGGGGAGGACGGGCTTATGACGCTTTCTTT. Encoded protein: CASSPRGGRAYDAFF.

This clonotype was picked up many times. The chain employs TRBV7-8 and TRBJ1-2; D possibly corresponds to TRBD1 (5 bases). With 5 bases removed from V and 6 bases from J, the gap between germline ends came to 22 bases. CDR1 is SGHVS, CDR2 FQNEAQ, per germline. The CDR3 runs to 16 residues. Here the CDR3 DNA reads TGTGCCAGCAGCCCGGACGGGGGAGGGCTCAAGGATGGCTACACCTTC. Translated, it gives CASSPDGGGLKDGYTF.

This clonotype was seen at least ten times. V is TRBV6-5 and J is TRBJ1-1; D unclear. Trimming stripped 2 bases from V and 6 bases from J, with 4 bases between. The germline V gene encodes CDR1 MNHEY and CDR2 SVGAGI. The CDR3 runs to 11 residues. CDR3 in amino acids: CASSYRAEAFF. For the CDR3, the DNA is TGTGCCAGCAGTTACAGGGCTGAAGCTTTCTTT.

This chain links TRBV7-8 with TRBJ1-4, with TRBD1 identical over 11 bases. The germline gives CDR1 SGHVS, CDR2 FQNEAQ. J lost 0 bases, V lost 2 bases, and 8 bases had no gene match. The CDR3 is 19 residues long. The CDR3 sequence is CASSLTTGQGVTTNEKLFF. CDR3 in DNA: TGTGCCAGCAGCTTAACTACGGGACAGGGGGTGACAACTAATGAAAAACTGTTTTTT.

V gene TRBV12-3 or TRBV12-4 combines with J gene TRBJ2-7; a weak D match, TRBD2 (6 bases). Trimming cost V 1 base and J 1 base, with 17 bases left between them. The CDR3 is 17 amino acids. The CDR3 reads CASSLGVGGRLSYEQYF. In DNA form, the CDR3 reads TGTGCCAGCAGTTTAGGTGTTGGAGGGAGGCTTTCCTACGAGCAGTACTTC.

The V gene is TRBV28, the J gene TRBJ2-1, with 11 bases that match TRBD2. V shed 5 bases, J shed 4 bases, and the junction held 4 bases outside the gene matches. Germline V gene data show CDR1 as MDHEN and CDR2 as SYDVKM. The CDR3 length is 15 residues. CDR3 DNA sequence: TGTGCCAGCAGTGACCTAGCGGGAGGTTACAATGAGCAGTTCTTC. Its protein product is CASSDLAGGYNEQFF. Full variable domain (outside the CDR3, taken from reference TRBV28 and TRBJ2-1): DVKVTQSSRYLVKRTGEKVFLECVQDMDHENMFWYRQDPGLGLRLIYFSYDVKMKEKGDIPEGYSVSREKKERFSLILESASTNQTSMYLCASSDLAGGYNEQFFGPGTRLTVL.

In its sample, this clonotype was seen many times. CDR3: CASSVSGGAETQYF. The CDR3 DNA follows: TGTGCCAGCAGCGTATCAGGGGGCGCGGAGACCCAGTACTTC. V usage is TRBV9 and J usage is TRBJ2-5; 8 positions agree with TRBD1. V shed 1 base, J shed 5 bases, and the junction held 4 bases outside the gene matches. The germline gives CDR1 SGDLS, CDR2 YYNGEE. The CDR3 sequence is 14 residues long.

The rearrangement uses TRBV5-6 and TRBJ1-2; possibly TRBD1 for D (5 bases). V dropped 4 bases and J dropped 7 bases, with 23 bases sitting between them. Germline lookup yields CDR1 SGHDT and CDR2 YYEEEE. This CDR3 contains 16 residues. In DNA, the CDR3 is TGTGCCAGCAGCGAGACTCCCACCGGGACGAGCTCTGGCTACACCTTC. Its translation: CASSETPTGTSSGYTF.

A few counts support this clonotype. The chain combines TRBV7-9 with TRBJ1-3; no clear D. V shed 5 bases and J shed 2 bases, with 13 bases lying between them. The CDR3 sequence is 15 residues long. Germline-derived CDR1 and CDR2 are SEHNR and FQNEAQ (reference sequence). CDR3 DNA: TGTGCCAGCAGCAGGAGTAAACCCGCTGGAAACACCATATATTTT. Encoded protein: CASSRSKPAGNTIYF.

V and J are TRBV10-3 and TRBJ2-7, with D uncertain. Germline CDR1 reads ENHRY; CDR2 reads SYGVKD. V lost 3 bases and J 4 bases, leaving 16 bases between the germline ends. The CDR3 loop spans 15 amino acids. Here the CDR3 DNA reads TGTGCCATCAGTGACCCCTCCAGCACTCAATACGAGCAGTACTTC. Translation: CAISDPSSTQYEQYF.

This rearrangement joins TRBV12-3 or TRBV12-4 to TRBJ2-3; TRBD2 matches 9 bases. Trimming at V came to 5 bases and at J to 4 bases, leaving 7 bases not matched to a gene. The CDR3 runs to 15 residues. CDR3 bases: TGTGCCAGCAGTGATAGCGGGAGTGCATCAGATACGCAGTATTTT. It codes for CASSDSGSASDTQYF.

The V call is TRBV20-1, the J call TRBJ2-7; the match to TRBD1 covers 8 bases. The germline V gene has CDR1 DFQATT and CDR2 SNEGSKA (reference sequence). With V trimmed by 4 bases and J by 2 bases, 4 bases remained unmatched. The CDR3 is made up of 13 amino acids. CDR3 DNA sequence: TGCAGTGCTACAGGGGGCAGTGCCTACGAGCAGTACTTC. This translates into CSATGGSAYEQYF.

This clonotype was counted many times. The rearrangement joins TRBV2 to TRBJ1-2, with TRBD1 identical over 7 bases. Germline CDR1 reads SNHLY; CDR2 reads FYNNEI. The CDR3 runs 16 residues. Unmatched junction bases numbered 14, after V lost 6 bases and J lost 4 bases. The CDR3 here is CASSRPGQPRPYGYTF. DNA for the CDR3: TGTGCCAGCAGCAGACCGGGACAGCCAAGACCCTATGGCTACACCTTC.

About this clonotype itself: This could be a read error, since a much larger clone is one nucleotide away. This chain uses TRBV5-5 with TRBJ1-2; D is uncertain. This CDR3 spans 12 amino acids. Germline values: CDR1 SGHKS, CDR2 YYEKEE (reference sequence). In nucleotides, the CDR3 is TGTGCCAGCAGCTTGGCCGGGGTTGGCCACACCTTC. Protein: CASSLAGVGHTF.

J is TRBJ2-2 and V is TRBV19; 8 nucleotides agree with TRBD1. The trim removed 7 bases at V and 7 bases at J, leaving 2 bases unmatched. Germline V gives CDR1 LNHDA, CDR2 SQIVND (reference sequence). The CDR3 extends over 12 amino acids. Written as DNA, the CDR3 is TGTGCCAGTAAACAGGGGGTCGGGGAGCTGTTTTTT. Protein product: CASKQGVGELFF.